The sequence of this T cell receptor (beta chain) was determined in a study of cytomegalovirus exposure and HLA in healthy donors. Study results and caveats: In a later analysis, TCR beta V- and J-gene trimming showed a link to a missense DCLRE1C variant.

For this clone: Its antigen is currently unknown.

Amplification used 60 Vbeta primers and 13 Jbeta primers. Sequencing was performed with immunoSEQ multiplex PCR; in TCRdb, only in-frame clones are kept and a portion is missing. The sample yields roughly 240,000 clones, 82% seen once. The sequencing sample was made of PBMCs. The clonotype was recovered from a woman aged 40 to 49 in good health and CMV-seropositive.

The CDR3 DNA reads as TGTGCCAGCTCACCAAGTACCATCACCAGCTATGGCTACACCTTC. This codes for CASSPSTITSYGYTF. This rearrangement joins TRBV18 to TRBJ1-2; D is unclear. The germline V gene encodes CDR1 KGHSH and CDR2 LQKENI. The CDR3 contains 15 residues. Trimming cost V 2 bases and J 4 bases, with 14 bases left between them. The whole variable domain, remainder taken from reference TRBV18 and TRBJ1-2, is NAGVMQNPRHLVRRRGQEARLRCSPMKGHSHVYWYRQLPEEGLKFMVYLQKENIIDESGMPKERFSAEFPKEGPSILRIQQVVRGDSAAYFCASSPSTITSYGYTFGSGTRLTVV.